This T cell receptor (beta chain) was identified during a study of response to subunit inactivated influenza vaccine. General study results and limits: The authors offered the suggestion that each seasonal influenza vaccination recruits few new T cells.

This clonotype has a count of ten or more. The antigen is undetermined. TCRdb re-analysed the RT-PCR reads in MiXCR, keeping a single row per CDR3 protein. Of roughly 700,000 distinct CDR3 sequences in the sample, approximately 13% were seen once. The V gene end was trimmed by 5 bases and the J gene end by 2 bases; junction bases not matched to a gene: 5. Germline lookup yields CDR1 MNHEY and CDR2 SVGEGT. The CDR3 loop spans 17 amino acids. The rearrangement uses TRBV6-2 or TRBV6-3 and TRBJ2-6, with 11 bases lining up with TRBD1. This material consisted of PBMCs from blood, taken 14 to 15 days before vaccination. This TCR came from a man aged 50-60 years who received an inactivated influenza vaccine. CDR3 DNA sequence: TGTGCCAGCAGTCAAGGACAGGGGGCTGCTGGGGCCAACGTCCTGACTTTC. This gives the protein CASSQGQGAAGANVLTF.